The 23 T cell receptor beta chains below were found in one sample sequenced in a study of naive and memory T cell subsets. No antigen has been assigned to these receptors. General study findings and limits: Possibly reflecting memory cells re-expressing CD45RA, a few larger clonotypes occurred in naive repertoires, especially CD8.

Both TRBC1 and TRBC2 were covered by a beta constant-region primer of two equimolar oligonucleotides. Ligated cDNA was amplified by four rounds of PCR with nested alpha and beta constant-region primers and SP2. TCRdb processed the UMI-ligation and nested PCR reads anew with MiXCR; each CDR3 protein has one entry. Of around 160,000 distinct CDR3 sequences listed, 22% are singletons. The sequenced sample consisted of naive CD4+ T cells from blood. The receptors were sampled from a human donor in good health.

Notes on this clonotype: One junction end does not reproduce the germline sequence, and a read error may be involved. The genes are TRBV6-2 or TRBV6-3 and TRBJ2-3; 16 positions agree with TRBD2. The CDR3 totals 20 residues. Germline V lookup: CDR1 MNHEY, CDR2 SVGEGT. DNA of the CDR3: TGTGCTAGCAAACCAATCCCGGGACTAGCGGGAGGGCCGGTAACAGATACGCAGTATTTT. Protein product: CASKPIPGLAGGPVTDTQYF.

Concerning this clonotype: At one end, the junction sequence differs from germline, possibly due to a read error. V and J are TRBV7-2 and TRBJ2-7, with D maybe TRBD1 (6 bases). The CDR3 is 13 amino acids. Germline CDR1 SGHTA, CDR2 FQGNSA. The CDR3 here is CANSTGPTYEQYF. The CDR3 nucleotides read TGTGCCAACAGCACAGGGCCCACCTACGAGCAGTACTTC.

V and J are TRBV20-1 and TRBJ1-5; 8 positions match TRBD1. CDR3 length equals 14 residues. Germline V gives CDR1 DFQATT, CDR2 SNEGSKA (reference sequence). V shed 6 bases, J shed 7 bases, and the junction held 11 bases outside the gene matches. CDR3 DNA sequence: TGCAGTGCCAGTCCGACAGGGGTAGGGCAGCCCCAGCATTTT. It yields the protein CSASPTGVGQPQHF.

This clonotype was seen a few times. The chain recombines TRBV20-1 with TRBJ2-7, with D possibly being TRBD1 (5 bases). The germline V and J ends were trimmed by 2 bases and 5 bases, with 13 bases remaining between them. Germline V gene sequence: CDR1 DFQATT, CDR2 SNEGSKA (reference sequence). The CDR3 is 13 residues long. The CDR3 is CSARPGGAHEQYF. The CDR3, as DNA: TGCAGTGCTAGACCCGGTGGGGCCCACGAGCAGTACTTC.

This clonotype showed up many times. This sequence joins TRBV18 and TRBJ1-1; D might be TRBD1 (6 bases). V was pared by 0 bases and J by 4 bases, with 9 bases between. CDR3 length: 14 amino acids. Germline CDR1 is KGHSH and CDR2 is LQKENI. The CDR3 region is CASSPPSGVTEAFF. DNA of the CDR3: TGTGCCAGCTCACCACCTTCAGGGGTCACTGAAGCTTTCTTT.

The chain carries TRBV7-2 and TRBJ1-5, with 8 positions matching TRBD1. This CDR3 comprises 16 residues. CDR1 and CDR2 (germline): SGHTA, FQGNSA. The V segment lost 1 base and the J segment 1 base; nucleotides outside the gene matches: 3. As DNA, the CDR3 is TGTGCCAGCAGCTTAGTAGGACAGGGAAGCAATCAGCCCCAGCATTTT. It encodes CASSLVGQGSNQPQHF.

The chain links TRBV14 to TRBJ2-7; TRBD1 matches 9 bases. Germline values: CDR1 SGHDN, CDR2 FVKESK. The CDR3 sequence is 15 residues long. The V segment lost 1 base and the J segment 6 bases; nucleotides outside the gene matches: 7. The CDR3: CASSQARTGVGEQYF. CDR3 coding DNA: TGTGCCAGCAGCCAAGCCCGGACAGGGGTTGGCGAGCAGTACTTC.

Only a few counts were recorded for this clonotype. The chain recombines TRBV28 with TRBJ1-5; D is ambiguous. V was trimmed by 6 bases and J by 1 base, leaving 10 bases between them. Germline CDR1 and CDR2: MDHEN and SYDVKM. CDR3 length: 14 amino acids. CDR3: CASSPMLSNQPQHF. CDR3 nucleotide sequence: TGTGCCAGCAGCCCGATGCTAAGCAATCAGCCCCAGCATTTT.

The chain joins TRBV5-1 to TRBJ2-1; 9 nucleotides align to TRBD2. V was clipped by 3 bases and J by 4 bases; unmatched bases: 8. The germline V gene has CDR1 SGHRS and CDR2 YFSETQ. The CDR3 extends over 16 amino acids. The CDR3 DNA sequence: TGCGCCAGCAGCTACCTGAGTAGCGGGGGTTACAATGAGCAGTTCTTC. Its protein product is CASSYLSSGGYNEQFF.

This chain uses TRBV6-2 or TRBV6-3 with TRBJ1-5; 10 bases are a match to TRBD1. Germline values: CDR1 MNHEY, CDR2 SVGEGT. CDR3 length equals 15 residues. V lost 7 bases, J lost 5 bases, and 8 bases stayed unmatched. DNA for the CDR3: TGTGCCAGCACCGAAACCGGGACAGGGGATCAGCCCCAGCATTTT. Its translation: CASTETGTGDQPQHF.

The sample holds a few counts of this clonotype. The rearrangement links TRBV7-8 to TRBJ2-7, with D perhaps TRBD2 (5 bases). This CDR3 is 16 amino acids long. Trimming shortened V by 0 bases and J by 4 bases, and 16 bases separated the two germline ends. Germline CDR1 SGHVS, CDR2 FQNEAQ. The CDR3 sequence is CASSLAAAAGGYEQYF. As DNA, the CDR3 is TGTGCCAGCAGCTTAGCGGCTGCAGCCGGAGGATACGAGCAGTACTTC.

This clonotype appeared many times. The chain links TRBV5-1 to TRBJ2-5; D is possibly TRBD2 (6 bases). CDR1 and CDR2 (germline): SGHRS, YFSETQ. V lost 5 bases to trimming and J lost 1 base, with 12 bases between them. The CDR3 loop spans 14 amino acids. The chain's CDR3 is CASRRGGRQETQYF. CDR3 bases: TGCGCCAGCAGACGAGGAGGGCGCCAAGAGACCCAGTACTTC.

The chain joins TRBV11-2 to TRBJ1-2, with 8 nucleotides matching TRBD1. Losses at the gene ends were 6 bases for V and 4 bases for J; bases not matched to a gene: 4. CDR3 length: 13 residues. Germline CDR1 and CDR2: SGHAT and FQNNGV. The CDR3 region is CASSSTGAYGYTF. Written as DNA, the CDR3 is TGTGCCAGCAGTTCGACAGGGGCCTATGGCTACACCTTC.

The J gene is TRBJ2-7, the V gene TRBV7-2; TRBD1 agrees at 8 bases. The CDR3 contains 13 residues. Germline trimming cut 3 bases from V and 3 bases from J; bases unmatched to any gene: 1. Germline V gene lookup returns CDR1 SGHTA and CDR2 FQGNSA. CDR3 protein: CASSFDRGYEQYF. In nucleotides, the CDR3 is TGTGCCAGCAGCTTTGACAGGGGCTACGAGCAGTACTTC.

In its sample, this clonotype was seen a few times. The CDR3 coding sequence is TGTGCCATCAGTGAGACAGATACGCAGTATTTT. Translating gives CAISETDTQYF. V gene TRBV10-3 combines with J gene TRBJ2-3; no definite D call. Per the germline V gene, CDR1 is ENHRY and CDR2 is SYGVKD. CDR3 size: 11 residues. With 2 bases removed from V and 3 bases from J, the gap between germline ends came to 0 bases.

The chain carries TRBV5-1 and TRBJ2-1, with 8 positions matching TRBD2. Germline V gene sequence: CDR1 SGHRS, CDR2 YFSETQ. With 1 base clipped from V and 4 bases from J, the junction kept 7 bases outside the gene matches. This CDR3 region has 16 residues. The CDR3 bases are TGCGCCAGCAGCTTGACGGGAGGGCCGACGTACAATGAGCAGTTCTTC. Residues: CASSLTGGPTYNEQFF.

The CDR3 coding sequence is TGTGCCAGCAGCTTAGGAAGGACTGAAGCTTTCTTT. Its translation is CASSLGRTEAFF. This chain joins TRBV7-2 and TRBJ1-1; no clear D gene. The ends were cut back, 1 base at V and 5 bases at J, with 5 bases in the middle. CDR3 size: 12 residues. CDR1 and CDR2 from the germline V gene are SGHTA and FQGNSA.

This clonotype was seen only a few times. The genes are TRBV13 and TRBJ2-7; D might be TRBD1 or TRBD2, each matching 5 bases. The V gene's germline CDR1 is PRHDT and CDR2 FYEKMQ (reference sequence). The germline V and J ends were trimmed by 3 bases and 3 bases, with 12 bases remaining between them. The CDR3 sequence is 14 residues long. In DNA, the CDR3 is TGTGCCAGCAGCTTCGGGACCGTTAACTACGAGCAGTACTTC. It encodes CASSFGTVNYEQYF.

This chain links TRBV29-1 with TRBJ1-1; D call uncertain. This CDR3 contains 14 residues. Germline values: CDR1 SQVTM, CDR2 ANQGSEA. The germline V and J ends were trimmed by 4 bases and 2 bases, with 14 bases remaining between them. CDR3 region: CSVVKDGVNTEAFF. CDR3 bases: TGCAGCGTTGTAAAAGATGGAGTCAACACTGAAGCTTTCTTT.

The sample holds many counts of this clonotype. The chain couples TRBV29-1 to TRBJ2-5; D is unresolved. With 3 bases removed from V and 6 bases from J, the gap between germline ends came to 5 bases. The CDR3 is 10 residues long. The germline CDR1 and CDR2 sequences are SQVTM and ANQGSEA. This CDR3 is CSVDTKTQYF. In DNA, the CDR3 is TGCAGCGTTGATACGAAGACCCAGTACTTC.

The chain links TRBV20-1 to TRBJ2-7; D is unclear. The V end was cut by 5 bases, the J end by 4 bases, with 9 bases between. The CDR3 has 11 amino acids. Germline assignment: CDR1 DFQATT and CDR2 SNEGSKA (reference sequence). CDR3 nucleotide sequence: TGCAGTGCTTCAAGAGAATACGAGCAGTACTTC. Translated: CSASREYEQYF.

This clonotype was seen many times. This chain links TRBV6-2 or TRBV6-3 with TRBJ2-3; D remains ambiguous. Germline V lookup: CDR1 MNHEY, CDR2 SVGEGT. Trimming removed 6 bases from V and 1 base from J, with 14 bases in between. The CDR3 contains 15 residues. CDR3 in amino acids: CASSERSWRTDTQYF. The CDR3 nucleotides read TGTGCCAGCAGCGAAAGGAGTTGGCGCACAGATACGCAGTATTTT.

This clonotype came up a few times. The chain uses TRBV5-1 and TRBJ2-3; a weak D match, TRBD1 (5 bases). This CDR3 is built from 15 residues. Germline-derived CDR1 and CDR2 are SGHRS and YFSETQ. V dropped 0 bases and J dropped 0 bases, with 8 bases sitting between them. Written as DNA, the CDR3 is TGCGCCAGCAGCTTGGTAGGACAAAGCACAGATACGCAGTATTTT. Amino acid sequence: CASSLVGQSTDTQYF.